Shown below are 21 T cell receptor beta chains from a single sample sequenced in a study of blood T cells in healthy people across ages (dated by TCRdb to about 2015). Library preparation employed 5' RACE. This sample was sequenced with an Illumina HiSeq 2500. The second PCR ran for roughly 7 to 12 cycles and used a J-beta primer mix along with a sample-barcoded 5' primer. The public reads were reprocessed in TCRdb via fastp at Q25 and MiXCR, keeping in-frame beta chains. Rows merge per CDR3 protein into single entries with the most common DNA and genes. For this sample there are approximately 670,000 distinct CDR3 sequences; 40% to 45% appear just once. 30% of the sample rests with the top ten. The sample was blood. The receptor source for this set is a man at least 80 years old in good health.

The V gene is TRBV6-5, the J gene TRBJ1-4, with 8 bases lining up with TRBD1. Germline CDR1 reads MNHEY; CDR2 reads SVGAGI. CDR3 length equals 15 residues. V lost 5 bases, J lost 8 bases, and 10 bases stayed unmatched. This chain's CDR3 is CASSRRQGRVEKLFF. The CDR3 DNA reads TGTGCCAGCAGTCGTCGACAGGGGAGGGTAGAAAAACTGTTTTTT.

V and J are TRBV6-2 or TRBV6-3 and TRBJ2-1; the match to TRBD2 covers 8 bases. The germline CDR1 and CDR2 sequences are MNHEY and SVGEGT. The ends lost 7 bases at V and 5 bases at J; junction bases unmatched: 4. The CDR3 is 13 residues long. CDR3 loop: CASTRAGDNEQFF. In DNA, the CDR3 is TGTGCCAGCACCCGAGCGGGAGACAATGAGCAGTTCTTC.

This chain links TRBV4-2 with TRBJ2-7; tentative D call: TRBD2 (6 bases). This CDR3 region has 13 residues. V was clipped by 4 bases and J by 5 bases, with 12 bases between them. CDR1 is LGHNA and CDR2 is YNFKEQ in the germline V gene. The CDR3 sequence: CASSRPGGDEQYF. As DNA, the CDR3 is TGTGCCAGCAGCCGCCCCGGGGGAGACGAGCAGTACTTC.

The gene calls are TRBV15 and TRBJ2-4, with D unresolved. The J call is uncertain, as TRBJ2-7 better fits the DNA end. The CDR3 sequence is 14 residues long. Germline V CDR1 and CDR2: LNHNV, YYDKDF (reference sequence). CDR3 protein: CATSSRLGAYEQYF. The CDR3 bases are TGTGCCACCAGCAGCCGGCTTGGGGCCTACGAGCAGTACTTC.

The CDR3 nucleotides are TGTGCCAGCAGTGATATCAGGGGGGAGACCTACACCTTC. Protein: CASSDIRGETYTF. The chain links TRBV2 to TRBJ1-2; 7 bases are shared with TRBD1. The CDR3 consists of 13 residues. From germline, CDR1 is SNHLY and CDR2 FYNNEI. Germline trimming cut 3 bases from V and 10 bases from J; bases unmatched to any gene: 8. Based on the CDR3 plus reference TRBV2 and TRBJ1-2, the full variable domain is EPEVTQTPSHQVTQMGQEVILRCVPISNHLYFYWYRQILGQKVEFLVSFYNNEISEKSEIFDDQFSVERPDGSNFTLKIRSTKLEDSAMYFCASSDIRGETYTFGSGTRLTVV.

The chain employs TRBV12-3 or TRBV12-4 and TRBJ2-7, with a tentative D call TRBD1 (5 bases). V lost 6 bases and J lost 2, with 17 bases in between. The CDR3 spans 15 residues. The CDR3 spells CASSETDKGTYEQYF. The CDR3 DNA reads TGTGCCAGCAGCGAGACAGATAAGGGAACCTACGAGCAGTACTTC.

The rearrangement links TRBV20-1 to TRBJ2-6; D is undetermined. Germline-derived CDR1 and CDR2 are DFQATT and SNEGSKA (reference sequence). V lost 4 bases and J 2 bases, leaving 6 bases between the germline ends. The length of the CDR3 is 13 residues. This chain's CDR3 is CSATNAGANVLTF. In DNA, the CDR3 is TGCAGTGCTACAAATGCTGGGGCCAACGTCCTGACTTTC.

This clonotype showed up just once. V usage is TRBV20-1 and J usage is TRBJ2-7, with TRBD2 as a possible D gene (5 bases). The germline V gene encodes CDR1 DFQATT and CDR2 SNEGSKA (reference sequence). The CDR3 contains 15 residues. V lost 0 bases and J lost 5, with 17 bases in between. CDR3 DNA: TGCAGTGCTAGAGACCGGGAAAAGGGTTACAACGAGCAGTACTTC. Amino acids: CSARDREKGYNEQYF.

This clonotype has a handful of counts. The chain recombines TRBV12-3 or TRBV12-4 with TRBJ2-4; D remains ambiguous. The J call may be in error: the DNA end matches TRBJ2-7 better. CDR3 length equals 13 residues. CDR3 sequence reads: CASSLSPYDEQYF. The CDR3 DNA is TGTGCCAGCAGTTTATCCCCTTACGACGAGCAGTACTTC.

This clonotype was seen more than once but under ten times. The chain couples TRBV27 to TRBJ2-7; 7 bases are shared with TRBD1. CDR3 length: 15 amino acids. From germline, CDR1 is MNHEY and CDR2 SMNVEV (reference sequence). The trim removed 5 bases at V and 3 bases at J, leaving 10 bases unmatched. DNA of the CDR3: TGTGCCAGCAGTCCCTACCGGGACAGCTTCTACGAGCAGTACTTC. Translating it yields CASSPYRDSFYEQYF.

CDR3 DNA: TGTGCCACCAGCAGTGGGAAGACTCCTCATAGACGCGGGGAAAAACTGTTTTTT. Amino acid sequence: CATSSGKTPHRRGEKLFF. The chain recombines TRBV15 with TRBJ1-4; the D is unclear. CDR1 and CDR2 from the germline V gene are LNHNV and YYDKDF (reference sequence). There are 18 residues in the CDR3. Trimming shortened V by 3 bases and J by 8 bases, and 25 bases separated the two germline ends.

J is TRBJ2-1 and V is TRBV7-2; 15 nucleotides agree with TRBD2. Germline values: CDR1 SGHTA, CDR2 FQGNSA. Unmatched junction bases numbered 5, after V lost 11 bases and J lost 0 bases. There are 16 residues in the CDR3. The CDR3 region is CAGGGLAGGSYNEQFF. The CDR3 coding sequence is TGTGCCGGGGGGGGACTAGCGGGGGGCTCCTACAATGAGCAGTTCTTC.

The J gene is TRBJ2-3, the V gene TRBV7-2, with D possibly being TRBD2 (5 bases). The CDR3 is made up of 17 amino acids. V lost 2 bases and J lost 14, with 29 bases in between. From germline, CDR1 is SGHTA and CDR2 FQGNSA. For the CDR3, the DNA is TGTGCCAGCAGCTTAAATCCGAGGCGGGCCCGCACGGGTGCGCGGTATTTT. Translated, it gives CASSLNPRRARTGARYF.

At least ten counts were recorded for this clonotype. The CDR3 nucleotides read TGCAGCGTTGGTTTTACAGGGGTGTACCAAGAGACCCAGTACTTC. Translating gives CSVGFTGVYQETQYF. The rearrangement uses TRBV29-1 and TRBJ2-5, with TRBD1 identical over 7 bases. Germline V gene data show CDR1 as SQVTM and CDR2 as ANQGSEA. The CDR3 loop spans 15 amino acids. The ends lost 4 bases at V and 0 bases at J; junction bases unmatched: 8.

The V gene is TRBV7-6, the J gene TRBJ2-1; no definite D call. Germline-derived CDR1 and CDR2 are SGHVS and FNYEAQ. The ends were cut back, 2 bases at V and 13 bases at J, with 21 bases in the middle. The CDR3 runs to 15 residues. The CDR3 spells CASSLRAWVGETQFF. CDR3 in DNA: TGTGCCAGCAGCTTAAGGGCATGGGTAGGAGAGACCCAGTTCTTC. Based on the CDR3 plus reference TRBV7-6 and TRBJ2-1, the full variable domain is GAGVSQSPRYKVTKRGQDVALRCDPISGHVSLYWYRQALGQGPEFLTYFNYEAQQDKSGLPNDRFSAERPEGSISTLTIQRTEQRDSAMYRCASSLRAWVGETQFFGPGTRLTVL.

This clonotype was seen only a few times. The chain employs TRBV5-5 and TRBJ1-1; 8 bases map to TRBD1. From germline, CDR1 is SGHKS and CDR2 YYEKEE (reference sequence). V gave up 4 bases and J gave up 5 bases; unmatched junction bases: 10. This CDR3 has 15 amino acids. Here the CDR3 reads CASSLKQGGSTEAFF. CDR3 sequence (DNA): TGTGCCAGCAGCCTCAAACAGGGGGGGAGTACTGAAGCTTTCTTT.

The rearrangement uses TRBV5-5 and TRBJ1-2; D unresolved. The CDR3 runs 11 residues. CDR1 SGHKS and CDR2 YYEKEE come from the germline V gene (reference sequence). The V gene lost 3 bases and the J gene lost 5 bases, with 5 bases spanning the gap. The CDR3 spells CASSSSYGYTF. The DNA for the CDR3 is TGTGCCAGCAGCTCATCATATGGCTACACCTTC.

The chain joins TRBV28 to TRBJ2-7; D remains unclear. The germline V gene has CDR1 MDHEN and CDR2 SYDVKM. The CDR3 length is 15 residues. Trimming cost V 1 base and J 5 bases, with 15 bases left between them. The CDR3, as DNA: TGTGCCAGCAGTTTATCCGGGTCGAAGGCAAACGAGCAGTACTTC. Translated: CASSLSGSKANEQYF.

With respect to this clonotype: At one end, the junction sequence differs from germline, possibly due to a read error. The chain employs TRBV20-1 and TRBJ2-3; 7 nucleotides agree with TRBD1. Germline lookup yields CDR1 DFQATT and CDR2 SNEGSKA (reference sequence). The CDR3 extends over 13 amino acids. CDR3 in amino acids: CSARTGSTGTQYF. The DNA for the CDR3 is TGCAGTGCTAGGACAGGGAGCACAGGTACGCAGTATTTC.

This chain connects TRBV3-1 to TRBJ2-7; tentative D call: TRBD1 (6 bases). Germline lookup yields CDR1 LGHDT and CDR2 YNNKEL (reference sequence). The CDR3 is made up of 13 amino acids. Trimming cost V 3 bases and J 1 base, with 7 bases left between them. The CDR3 loop reads CASSHQGSYEQYF. As DNA, the CDR3 is TGTGCCAGCAGCCATCAGGGGTCCTACGAGCAGTACTTC.

Details on this clonotype: This may come from a read error, since a much larger clone is one base off. The V gene is TRBV27, the J gene TRBJ2-7; 8 nucleotides line up with TRBD2. The CDR3 is 13 residues long. V gave up 9 bases and J gave up 2 bases; unmatched junction bases: 6. Germline CDR1 MNHEY, CDR2 SMNVEV (reference sequence). As DNA, the CDR3 is TGTGCCAGTAAACGAGCGGGAGCCTACGAGCAGTACTTC. It is translated as CASKRAGAYEQYF.